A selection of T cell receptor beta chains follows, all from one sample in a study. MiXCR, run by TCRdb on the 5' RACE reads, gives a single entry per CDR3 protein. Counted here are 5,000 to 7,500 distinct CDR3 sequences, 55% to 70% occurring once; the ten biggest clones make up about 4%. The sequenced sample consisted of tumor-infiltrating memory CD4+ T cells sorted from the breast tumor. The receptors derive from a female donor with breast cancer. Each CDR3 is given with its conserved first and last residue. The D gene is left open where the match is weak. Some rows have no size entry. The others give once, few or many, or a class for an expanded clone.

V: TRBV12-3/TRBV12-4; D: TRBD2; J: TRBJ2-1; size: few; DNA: TGTGCCAGCTGCCGAGCGCGGGGGGACTACAATGAGCAGTTCTTC; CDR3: CASCRARGDYNEQFF
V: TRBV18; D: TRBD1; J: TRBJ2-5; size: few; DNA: TGTGCCAGCTCACGCCGAGGACAGGGGAGCGAGACCCAGTACTTC; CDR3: CASSRRGQGSETQYF
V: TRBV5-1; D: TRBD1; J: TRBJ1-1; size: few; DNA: TGCGCCAGCAGCCCCCGGGACAGGGTGAACACTGAAGCTTTCTTT; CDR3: CASSPRDRVNTEAFF
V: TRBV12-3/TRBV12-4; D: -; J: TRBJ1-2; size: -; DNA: TGTGCCAGCAGTAAAGGACAGAGCTATGGCTACACCTTC; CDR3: CASSKGQSYGYTF
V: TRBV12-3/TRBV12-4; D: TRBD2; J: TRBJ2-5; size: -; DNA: TGTGCCAGCAGTTTAGGGCAGGGAGGGCTCCAAGAGACCCAGTACTTC; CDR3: CASSLGQGGLQETQYF
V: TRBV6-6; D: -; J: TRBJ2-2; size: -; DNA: TGTGCCAGCACGATTGCTGTCGGGGAGCTGTTTTTT; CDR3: CASTIAVGELFF
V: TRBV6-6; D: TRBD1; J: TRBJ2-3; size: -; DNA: TGTGCCAGCAGTCCGGGACAGCCGGATACGCAGTATTTT; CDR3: CASSPGQPDTQYF
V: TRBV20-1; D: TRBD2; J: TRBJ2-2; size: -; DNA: TGCAGTGCCCAAAGACTAGCGCGCACCGGGGAGCTGTTTTTT; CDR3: CSAQRLARTGELFF
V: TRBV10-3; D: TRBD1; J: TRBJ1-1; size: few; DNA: TGTGCCATCAGGGACAGGGACGACACTGAAGCTTTCTTT; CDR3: CAIRDRDDTEAFF
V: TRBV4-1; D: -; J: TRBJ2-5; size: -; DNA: TGCGCCAGCAGCCAAGACGGCAACGAAATAGAGACCCAGTACTTC; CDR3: CASSQDGNEIETQYF
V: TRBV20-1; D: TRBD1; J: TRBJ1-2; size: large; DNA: TGCAGTGCTAGAAACCCTGGGACAGGTCGTGACTATGGCTACACCTTC; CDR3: CSARNPGTGRDYGYTF
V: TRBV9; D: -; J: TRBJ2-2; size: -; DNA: TGTGCCAGCAGGGCGGAAACGAACACCGGGGAGCTGTTTTTT; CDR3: CASRAETNTGELFF
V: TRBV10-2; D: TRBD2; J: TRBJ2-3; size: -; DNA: TGCGCCAGCAGTGAGCCGGGACTAGATGATACGCAGTATTTT; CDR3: CASSEPGLDDTQYF
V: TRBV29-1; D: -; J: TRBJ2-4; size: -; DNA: TGCAGCGTTGGATGGGACGGAAACATTCAGTACTTC; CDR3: CSVGWDGNIQYF
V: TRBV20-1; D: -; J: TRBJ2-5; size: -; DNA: TGCAGTGCTAGGCGACCGGGAACCCAAGAGACCCAGTACTTC; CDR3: CSARRPGTQETQYF
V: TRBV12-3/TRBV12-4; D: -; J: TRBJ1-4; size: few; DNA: TGTGCCAGCACTACCCATTTGGGTGAAAAACTGTTTTTT; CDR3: CASTTHLGEKLFF
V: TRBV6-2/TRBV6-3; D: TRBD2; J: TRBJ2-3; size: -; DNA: TGTGCCAGCAGGACTAGCGGGGGGGCGGATACGCAGTATTTT; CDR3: CASRTSGGADTQYF
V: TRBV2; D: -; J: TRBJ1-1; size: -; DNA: TGTGCCAGCAGTGTTGGGGTTGAAGCTTTCTTT; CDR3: CASSVGVEAFF
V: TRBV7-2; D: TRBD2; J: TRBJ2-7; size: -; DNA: TGCGCCAGCAGCCCCTCTAGCGGGAGGTCCTACGAGCAGTACTTC; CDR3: CASSPSSGRSYEQYF
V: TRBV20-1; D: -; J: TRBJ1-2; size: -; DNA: TGCAGTGCTAGACTGGCAGGGGTGGATGGCTACACCTTC; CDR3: CSARLAGVDGYTF
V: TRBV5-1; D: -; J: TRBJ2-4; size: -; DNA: TGCGCCAGCAGCCGCATCGGAAACATTCAGTACTTC; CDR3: CASSRIGNIQYF
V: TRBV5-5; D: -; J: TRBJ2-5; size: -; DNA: TGTGCCAGCAGCCACACAGGGAGGGGGTCCCAAGAGACTCAGTACTTC; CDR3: CASSHTGRGSQETQYF
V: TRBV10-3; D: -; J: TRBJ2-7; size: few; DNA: TGTGCCATCAGTGAGGAAAGGGACGAGCAGTACTTC; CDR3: CAISEERDEQYF
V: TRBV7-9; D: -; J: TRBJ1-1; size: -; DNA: TGTGCCAGCAGCTGGGACAACACTGAAGCTTTCTTT; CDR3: CASSWDNTEAFF
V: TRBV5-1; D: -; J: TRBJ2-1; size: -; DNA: TGCGCCAGCAGCTTGAATAGCTGGAGAGATGAGCAGTTCTTC; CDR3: CASSLNSWRDEQFF
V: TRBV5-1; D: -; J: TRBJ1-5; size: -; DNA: TGCGCCAGCAGCTTGGGCCCCCAGCAGCCCCAGCATTTT; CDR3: CASSLGPQQPQHF
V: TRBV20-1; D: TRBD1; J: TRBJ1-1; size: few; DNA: TGCAGTGCTAGAGATGGACAGGGGCTCACTGAAGCTTTCTTT; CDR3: CSARDGQGLTEAFF
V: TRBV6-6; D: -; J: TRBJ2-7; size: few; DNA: TGTGCCAGCAGTTACCAACTAGTGGGCAATGAGCAGTACTTC; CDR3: CASSYQLVGNEQYF
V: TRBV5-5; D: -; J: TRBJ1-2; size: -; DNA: TGTGCCAGCAGCATATCGACAGCTTCCTATGGCTACACCTTC; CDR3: CASSISTASYGYTF
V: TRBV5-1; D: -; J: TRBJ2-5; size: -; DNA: TGCGCCAGCAGCTTGATGGGGGATGGGGAGACCCAGTACTTC; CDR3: CASSLMGDGETQYF
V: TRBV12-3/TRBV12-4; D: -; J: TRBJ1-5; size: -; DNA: TGTGCCAGCAGTTTAGCAGGGGTTCAGCCCCAGCATTTT; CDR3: CASSLAGVQPQHF
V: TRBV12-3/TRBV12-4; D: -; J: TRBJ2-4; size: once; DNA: TGTGCCAGCAGCTTGACGGGGAATGCCATTCAGTACTTC; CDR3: CASSLTGNAIQYF
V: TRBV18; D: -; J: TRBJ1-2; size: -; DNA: TGTGCCAGCTCACCGGGAGGGGACGGCTATGGCTACACCTTC; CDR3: CASSPGGDGYGYTF
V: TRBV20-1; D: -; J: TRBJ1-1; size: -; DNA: TGCAGGGCTACAGATTCCGGGACACCACTGACTTTCTTT; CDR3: CRATDSGTPLTFF
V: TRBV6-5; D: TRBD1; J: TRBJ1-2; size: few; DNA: TGTGCCAGCAGTTCGGGGGACAGCCCTTATGGCTACACCTTC; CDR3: CASSSGDSPYGYTF
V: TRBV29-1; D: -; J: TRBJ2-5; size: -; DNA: TGCAGCGTTGAGGCCCGGTTGTACCAAGAGACCCAGTACTTC; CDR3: CSVEARLYQETQYF
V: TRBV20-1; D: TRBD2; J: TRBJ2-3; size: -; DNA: TGCAGTGCTAGAGATTACGAGCGGGAGGGATTCACAGATACGCAGTATTTT; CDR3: CSARDYEREGFTDTQYF
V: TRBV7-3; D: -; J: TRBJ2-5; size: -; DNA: TGTGCCAGCAGCTTGGGGGGACAAGAGACCCAGTACTTC; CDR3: CASSLGGQETQYF
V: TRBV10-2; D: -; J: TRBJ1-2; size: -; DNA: TGCGCCAGCAGTGATGGGGCTTTGGTCTATGGCTGCACCTTC; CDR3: CASSDGALVYGCTF
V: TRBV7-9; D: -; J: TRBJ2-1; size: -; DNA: TGTGCCAGCAGCTATAAGCGATCTGAGCAGTTCTTC; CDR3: CASSYKRSEQFF
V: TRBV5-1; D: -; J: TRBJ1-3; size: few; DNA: TGCGCCAGCAGTATGGAATCCGGAAACACCATATATTTT; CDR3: CASSMESGNTIYF
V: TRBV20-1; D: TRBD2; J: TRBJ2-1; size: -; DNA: TGCAGTGCTAGGGAACGGGGGGAGTTCTTC; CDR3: CSARERGEFF
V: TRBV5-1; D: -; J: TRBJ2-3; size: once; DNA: TGCGCCAGCAGCTTGAGGGGGGGCCAGAGCACAGATACGCAGTATTTT; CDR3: CASSLRGGQSTDTQYF
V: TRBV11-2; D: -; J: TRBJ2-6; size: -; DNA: TGTGCCAGCAGGAAGTCTGGGGCCAACGTCCTGACTTTC; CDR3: CASRKSGANVLTF
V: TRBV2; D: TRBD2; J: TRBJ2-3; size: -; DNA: TGTGCCAGCAGATTCGGACTAGCGGGGGGTGGAGATACGCAGTATTTT; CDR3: CASRFGLAGGGDTQYF
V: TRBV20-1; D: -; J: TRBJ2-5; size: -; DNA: TGCAGTGCGAACCGGGCTACGGAAGAGACCCAGTACTTC; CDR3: CSANRATEETQYF
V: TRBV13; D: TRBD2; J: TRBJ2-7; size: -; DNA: TGTGCCAGCAGCACCGGACTAGCGGGAGCGTACGAGCAGTACTTC; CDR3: CASSTGLAGAYEQYF
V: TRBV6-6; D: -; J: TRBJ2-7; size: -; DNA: TGTGCCAGCAGTAACCAGGGCTACGAGCAGTACTTC; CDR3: CASSNQGYEQYF
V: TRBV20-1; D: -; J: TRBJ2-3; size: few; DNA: TGCAGTGCACCAAAGACCCAGGGCTCAGATACGCAGTATTTT; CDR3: CSAPKTQGSDTQYF
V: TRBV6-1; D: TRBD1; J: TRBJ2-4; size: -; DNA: TGTGCCAGCACCCGACAGGGTTACAATGAGCAGTACTTC; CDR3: CASTRQGYNEQYF
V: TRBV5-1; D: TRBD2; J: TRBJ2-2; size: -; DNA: TGCGCCAGCAGCCTAGGACTAGCGGCTATGGGGGAGCTGTTTTTT; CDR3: CASSLGLAAMGELFF
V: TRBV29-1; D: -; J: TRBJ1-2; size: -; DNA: TGCAGCGTTGAGAGAACAACAGCCGATGGCTACACCTTC; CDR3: CSVERTTADGYTF
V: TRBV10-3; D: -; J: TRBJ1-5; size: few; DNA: TGTGCCACCACGGCGGGGCCTAATCAGCCCCAGCATTTT; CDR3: CATTAGPNQPQHF
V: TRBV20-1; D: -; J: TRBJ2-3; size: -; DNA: TGCAGTGCTGGAGGGCTTACTAGCACAGATACGCAGTATTTT; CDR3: CSAGGLTSTDTQYF
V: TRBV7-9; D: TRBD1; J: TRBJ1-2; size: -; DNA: TGTGCCAGCAGTCCGGACAGGGAATATGGCTACACCTTC; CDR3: CASSPDREYGYTF